The 29 T cell receptor beta chains below were found in one sample sequenced in a study of OX40 agonist ivuxolimab in advanced cancers. Assay: immunoSEQ multiplex PCR; the TCRdb copy retains only in-frame clones and omits some. The table shows some 150,000 clones, with 90% to 95% occurring only once. This specimen consisted of CD4+ or CD8+ T cells sorted from blood, obtained in a trial of the OX40 agonist ivuxolimab. The receptor set was obtained from an adult with an advanced solid tumor such as melanoma, head and neck, liver or kidney cancer.

This chain joins TRBV4-3 and TRBJ1-2, with a weak D call TRBD1 (5 bases). The CDR3 is 15 residues long. Trimming shortened V by 3 bases and J by 1 base, and 12 bases separated the two germline ends. Germline CDR1 LGHNA, CDR2 YSLEER. The CDR3 is CASSHQTDLNYGYTF. CDR3 in DNA: TGCGCCAGCAGCCACCAGACAGATCTTAACTATGGCTACACCTTC.

The chain carries TRBV11-2 and TRBJ2-3; no definite D call. Trimming left V 3 bases short and J 4 bases short, with 5 bases between. The CDR3 loop spans 12 amino acids. The V gene's germline CDR1 is SGHAT and CDR2 FQNNGV. The DNA of the CDR3 is TGTGCCAGCAGCTTTGGCGCAGATACGCAGTATTTT. Amino acids: CASSFGADTQYF.

This sequence joins TRBV5-4 and TRBJ2-2; D possibly corresponds to TRBD1 (5 bases). The CDR3 is made up of 15 amino acids. V dropped 3 bases and J dropped 1 base, with 10 bases sitting between them. Germline V gives CDR1 SGHNT, CDR2 YYREEE (reference sequence). CDR3 sequence: CASSWNTGNTGELFF. The DNA for the CDR3 is TGTGCCAGCAGCTGGAACACAGGGAACACCGGGGAGCTGTTTTTT.

The V and J genes are TRBV4-3 and TRBJ2-3; 11 bases match TRBD2. From germline, CDR1 is LGHNA and CDR2 YSLEER. The CDR3 loop spans 17 amino acids. V shed 4 bases and J 4 bases; nucleotides not matched to a gene: 10. CDR3 protein: CASSPRGTSGSADTQYF. Here the CDR3 DNA reads TGCGCCAGCAGCCCCCGAGGAACTAGCGGGAGCGCAGATACGCAGTATTTT.

The CDR3 DNA follows: TGTGCCAGCAGTTCTAGCGGGGTAGGATTTGGGATAGGCTACACCTTC. It encodes CASSSSGVGFGIGYTF. The rearrangement uses TRBV28 and TRBJ1-2; D gene ambiguous. This CDR3 region has 16 residues. The germline gives CDR1 MDHEN, CDR2 SYDVKM. Trimming cost V 4 bases and J 8 bases, with 23 bases left between them.

The chain uses TRBV29-1 and TRBJ1-4, with 7 bases matching TRBD1. The CDR3 runs to 13 residues. Germline CDR1 and CDR2: SQVTM and ANQGSEA. The V gene end was trimmed by 5 bases and the J gene end by 11 bases; junction bases not matched to a gene: 11. CDR3 protein: CSVMGQGDRKLFF. Here the CDR3 DNA reads TGCAGCGTTATGGGCCAGGGGGATAGGAAACTGTTTTTT.

The chain uses TRBV19 and TRBJ1-4; D ambiguous. CDR3 length: 13 amino acids. Germline V gene sequence: CDR1 LNHDA, CDR2 SQIVND (reference sequence). V was pared by 10 bases and J by 6 bases, with 15 bases between. This CDR3 reads CATPSGVDEKLFF. DNA of the CDR3: TGTGCCACCCCGAGCGGAGTTGATGAAAAACTGTTTTTT.

The chain carries TRBV6-5 and TRBJ2-7; D possibly corresponds to TRBD1 (5 bases). V lost 6 bases, J lost 0 bases, and 12 bases lay in between. Per the germline V gene, CDR1 is MNHEY and CDR2 is SVGAGI. CDR3 length equals 14 residues. The CDR3 is CASRPGHLSYEQYF. The CDR3 DNA follows: TGTGCCAGCAGGCCTGGACACCTCTCCTACGAGCAGTACTTC.

This chain links TRBV29-1 with TRBJ2-3, with 8 bases matching TRBD2. This CDR3 contains 14 residues. The germline V gene encodes CDR1 SQVTM and CDR2 ANQGSEA. Trimming at V came to 6 bases and at J to 6 bases, leaving 11 bases not matched to a gene. In DNA, the CDR3 is TGCAGCGTCGGTGGGACTAGTACGACGGATACGCAGTATTTT. It specifies CSVGGTSTTDTQYF.

The J gene is TRBJ1-1, the V gene TRBV7-9; D gene unclear. V was pared by 1 base and J by 8 bases, with 17 bases between. This CDR3 has 15 residues. In germline, CDR1 is SEHNR, CDR2 FQNEAQ (reference sequence). This CDR3 reads CASSLVAMPGSEAFF. CDR3 in DNA: TGTGCCAGCAGCTTAGTAGCCATGCCCGGCAGCGAAGCTTTCTTT.

V gene TRBV28 combines with J gene TRBJ1-1; 9 nucleotides match TRBD1. This CDR3 comprises 15 residues. CDR1 and CDR2 (germline): MDHEN, SYDVKM. Unmatched junction bases numbered 5, after V lost 5 bases and J lost 1 base. As DNA, the CDR3 is TGTGCCAGCAGTCGGGGGGACAGGGCGAACACTGAAGCTTTCTTT. This sequence encodes CASSRGDRANTEAFF.

The chain is built from TRBV27 and TRBJ1-1; the D gene is possibly TRBD1 (5 bases). The CDR3 totals 12 residues. Trimming cost V 2 bases and J 7 bases, with 8 bases left between them. The germline V gene has CDR1 MNHEY and CDR2 SMNVEV (reference sequence). The chain's CDR3 is CASSLRGGEAFF. In nucleotides, the CDR3 is TGTGCCAGCAGTTTACGGGGCGGTGAAGCTTTCTTT.

The V gene is TRBV7-2, the J gene TRBJ2-7, with 7 bases that match TRBD1. The CDR3 is made up of 15 amino acids. V was pared by 5 bases and J by 4 bases, with 11 bases of the junction left unmatched. CDR1 SGHTA and CDR2 FQGNSA come from the germline V gene. The CDR3 reads CASSHSPQGPYEQYF. The CDR3 DNA reads as TGTGCCAGCAGCCACTCGCCACAGGGGCCTTACGAGCAGTACTTC. Together with reference TRBV7-2 and TRBJ2-7, the CDR3 gives the full variable domain: GAGVSQSPSNKVTEKGKDVELRCDPISGHTALYWYRQSLGQGLEFLIYFQGNSAPDKSGLPSDRFSAERTGGSVSTLTIQRTQQEDSAVYLCASSHSPQGPYEQYFGPGTRLTVT.

The chain carries TRBV5-6 and TRBJ1-2; D perhaps matches TRBD1 (5 bases). The CDR3 totals 16 residues. Germline CDR1 SGHDT, CDR2 YYEEEE. Deletions cut 0 bases from V and 5 bases from J, with 17 bases between. The DNA for the CDR3 is TGTGCCAGCAGCTTGGCAGGGCTCGATCCTCGTTATGGCTACACCTTC. Translating gives CASSLAGLDPRYGYTF.

The chain links TRBV7-9 to TRBJ1-3; TRBD1 matches at 11 bases. The length of the CDR3 is 16 residues. V lost 2 bases to trimming and J lost 4 bases; unmatched junction nucleotides: 4. The V gene's germline CDR1 is SEHNR and CDR2 FQNEAQ (reference sequence). Here the CDR3 reads CASSLKDRGLGNTIYF. CDR3 sequence (DNA): TGTGCCAGCAGCTTAAAGGACAGGGGGCTCGGAAACACCATATATTTT.

The J gene is TRBJ1-5, the V gene TRBV7-2; D is possibly TRBD1 (6 bases). From germline, CDR1 is SGHTA and CDR2 FQGNSA. Trimming stripped 0 bases from V and 5 bases from J, with 11 bases between. The CDR3 totals 15 residues. CDR3 region: CASSLASGAYQPQHF. CDR3 coding DNA: TGTGCCAGCAGCTTAGCCTCAGGGGCCTATCAGCCCCAGCATTTT.

This sequence joins TRBV9 and TRBJ2-3, with TRBD1 as a possible D gene (6 bases). CDR1 SGDLS and CDR2 YYNGEE come from the germline V gene. Trimming cost V 2 bases and J 2 bases, with 9 bases left between them. The CDR3 is 14 residues long. The CDR3 DNA reads as TGTGCCAGCAGCGTCAGGGGAATCACAGATACGCAGTATTTT. It specifies CASSVRGITDTQYF.

The V call is TRBV7-2, the J call TRBJ2-2; 10 positions match TRBD1. Germline assignment: CDR1 SGHTA and CDR2 FQGNSA. This CDR3 has 14 residues. Trimming took 9 bases from V and 4 from J; bases not matched to a gene: 5. CDR3: CASSGQGGTGELFF. The CDR3 region has the DNA TGTGCCAGTAGTGGACAGGGGGGCACCGGGGAGCTGTTTTTT. The whole variable domain, filled in from reference TRBV7-2 and TRBJ2-2, reads GAGVSQSPSNKVTEKGKDVELRCDPISGHTALYWYRQSLGQGLEFLIYFQGNSAPDKSGLPSDRFSAERTGGSVSTLTIQRTQQEDSAVYLCASSGQGGTGELFFGEGSRLTVL.

The J gene is TRBJ1-2, the V gene TRBV6-5; D perhaps matches TRBD1 (5 bases). V dropped 2 bases and J dropped 4 bases, with 14 bases sitting between them. CDR1 is MNHEY, CDR2 SVGAGI, per germline. CDR3 size: 15 residues. CDR3 nucleotides: TGTGCCAGCAGTTACCGACATCGGGGGGTCTATGGCTACACCTTC. Translation gives CASSYRHRGVYGYTF.

The rearrangement joins TRBV11-1 to TRBJ1-1, with 7 bases identical to TRBD1. The germline CDR1 and CDR2 sequences are SGHAT and FQDESV (reference sequence). Losses at the gene ends were 3 bases for V and 6 bases for J; bases not matched to a gene: 4. This CDR3 is built from 13 residues. The CDR3 is CASSFNRGAEAFF. CDR3 nucleotides: TGTGCCAGCAGCTTTAACAGGGGCGCTGAAGCTTTCTTT.

The chain links TRBV2 to TRBJ2-1, with D possibly TRBD2 on 6 matching bases. CDR3 length: 16 amino acids. V lost 7 bases to trimming and J lost 9 bases, with 25 bases between them. CDR1 SNHLY and CDR2 FYNNEI come from the germline V gene. The CDR3, as DNA: TGTGCCAGCATCGAGGAGGGAGCAATGGTTACTGGTGAGCAGTTCTTC. It specifies CASIEEGAMVTGEQFF.

The chain is built from TRBV19 and TRBJ2-7; tentatively, D is TRBD1 or TRBD2 (5 bases each). CDR1 is LNHDA, CDR2 SQIVND, per germline (reference sequence). The CDR3 has 17 residues. Deletions cut 0 bases from V and 1 base from J, with 16 bases between. CDR3 loop: CASSIDQRGRRSYEQYF. The CDR3 DNA reads TGTGCCAGTAGTATAGATCAGAGGGGACGTCGGTCCTACGAGCAGTACTTC.

The V gene is TRBV4-3, the J gene TRBJ1-2, with D unclear. The CDR3 runs to 15 residues. The germline V and J ends were trimmed by 4 bases and 2 bases, with 14 bases remaining between them. Per the germline V gene, CDR1 is LGHNA and CDR2 is YSLEER. The DNA of the CDR3 is TGCGCCAGCAGCCCCACGTTGAACGGAAACTATGGCTACACCTTC. Protein product: CASSPTLNGNYGYTF.

The rearrangement links TRBV5-6 to TRBJ2-1, with 12 bases matching TRBD2. This CDR3 region has 15 residues. Germline loops: CDR1 SGHDT, CDR2 YYEEEE. Trimming took 6 bases from V and 4 from J; bases not matched to a gene: 5. The CDR3 DNA reads TGTGCCAGCACCCTGACTAGCGGGAGATACAATGAGCAGTTCTTC. Translated, it gives CASTLTSGRYNEQFF.

This sequence joins TRBV4-1 and TRBJ2-7, with D perhaps matching TRBD2 (6 bases). The CDR3 is 17 residues long. V lost 2 bases and J 4 bases, leaving 21 bases between the germline ends. Germline V gene sequence: CDR1 MGHRA, CDR2 YSYEKL. CDR3 DNA: TGCGCCAGCAGCCAAAAAAGGAAAGGGCAGGGAGGTTACGAGCAGTACTTC. Its translation is CASSQKRKGQGGYEQYF.

This clone was seen a handful of times. The chain recombines TRBV9 with TRBJ1-1; D is undetermined. The germline gives CDR1 SGDLS, CDR2 YYNGEE. The CDR3 spans 13 residues. The germline V and J ends were trimmed by 3 bases and 1 base, with 7 bases remaining between them. The CDR3 DNA reads as TGTGCCAGCAGCGATAGTCCGAACACTGAAGCTTTCTTT. Its translation is CASSDSPNTEAFF.

V is TRBV9 and J is TRBJ2-2, with 7 bases identical to TRBD1. The CDR3 has 17 amino acids. Germline V gives CDR1 SGDLS, CDR2 YYNGEE. J lost 5 bases, V lost 5 bases, and 15 bases had no gene match. CDR3 region: CASRGGSAAGGTGELFF. CDR3 in DNA: TGTGCCAGCAGAGGTGGGTCCGCGGCAGGGGGAACCGGGGAGCTGTTTTTT.

V is TRBV2 and J is TRBJ2-2; 7 bases agree with TRBD1. The CDR3 runs to 16 residues. V lost 3 bases and J lost 4; bases outside the gene matches: 8. Germline CDR1 reads SNHLY; CDR2 reads FYNNEI. DNA of the CDR3: TGTGCCAGCAGTGATCCTGAGGGGGCAAGCACCGGGGAGCTGTTTTTT. It encodes CASSDPEGASTGELFF.

CDR3 loop: CASSRGLAGGLYEQYF. Written as DNA, the CDR3 is TGTGCCAGCAGCCGTGGACTAGCGGGAGGTCTCTACGAGCAGTACTTC. The chain employs TRBV7-2 and TRBJ2-7; 14 bases match TRBD2. CDR3 length: 16 amino acids. V shed 5 bases and J 3 bases; nucleotides not matched to a gene: 6. Germline assignment: CDR1 SGHTA and CDR2 FQGNSA.